This is a list of T cell receptor beta chains from one sample in a study of T cell changes during pregnancy in multiple sclerosis. Here immunoSEQ multiplex PCR was the method, and the copy in TCRdb shows in-frame clones only, minus some. The sample has 40,000 to 45,000 clones, around nine tenths seen once; the top ten hold about 5.5%. Material: CD8+ T cells from peripheral blood mononuclear cells, obtained after pregnancy. These receptors were taken from a female donor in good health, enrolled as a control in a pregnancy study. Both conserved end residues are part of each CDR3. The order of the fields is CDR3 length, V gene, clone size, D gene, J gene, CDR3 DNA, CDR3 protein. A D gene is named only where the DNA matches it firmly. Only part of the rows carry a size: once, few, many, or a class if the clone is expanded.

cdr3_length: 12; v_call: TRBV25-1; clone_size: .; d_call: .; j_call: TRBJ1-2; cdr3_nt: TGTGCCAGCAGTGAGGGGGGTCGTGGCTACACCTTC; cdr3_aa: CASSEGGRGYTF
cdr3_length: 15; v_call: TRBV27; clone_size: once; d_call: TRBD2; j_call: TRBJ2-1; cdr3_nt: TGTGCCAGCAGTTTATACGGGGGGGCCTACAATGAGCAGTTCTTC; cdr3_aa: CASSLYGGAYNEQFF
cdr3_length: 15; v_call: TRBV27; clone_size: .; d_call: .; j_call: TRBJ2-7; cdr3_nt: TGTGCCAGCAGTTTAACTGCGGGCCTCGCCTACGAGCAGTACTTC; cdr3_aa: CASSLTAGLAYEQYF
cdr3_length: 12; v_call: TRBV6-5; clone_size: .; d_call: .; j_call: TRBJ2-7; cdr3_nt: TGTGCCAGCAGCCCAAGCGGGTACGAGCAGTACTTC; cdr3_aa: CASSPSGYEQYF
cdr3_length: 12; v_call: TRBV9; clone_size: .; d_call: TRBD1; j_call: TRBJ1-1; cdr3_nt: TGTGCCAGCAAGGGTGGGACAGGGGAAGCTTTCTTT; cdr3_aa: CASKGGTGEAFF
cdr3_length: 12; v_call: TRBV28; clone_size: .; d_call: .; j_call: TRBJ1-3; cdr3_nt: TGTGCCAGCAGTGAGGTGGAAAACACCATATATTTT; cdr3_aa: CASSEVENTIYF
cdr3_length: 16; v_call: TRBV27; clone_size: .; d_call: .; j_call: TRBJ2-5; cdr3_nt: TGTGCCAGCAGTCGCATCCTCGAACTAGCCGGGGAGACCCAGTACTTC; cdr3_aa: CASSRILELAGETQYF
cdr3_length: 17; v_call: TRBV2; clone_size: .; d_call: .; j_call: TRBJ2-5; cdr3_nt: TGTGCCAGCAGTGAAGGAGGGCTCTCCGGACCTCAAGAGACCCAGTACTTC; cdr3_aa: CASSEGGLSGPQETQYF
cdr3_length: 15; v_call: TRBV7-6; clone_size: .; d_call: .; j_call: TRBJ1-2; cdr3_nt: TGTGCCAGCAGCTTGGCGGAGACAGGAGCCTATGGCTACACCTTC; cdr3_aa: CASSLAETGAYGYTF
cdr3_length: 14; v_call: TRBV27; clone_size: .; d_call: TRBD2; j_call: TRBJ2-3; cdr3_nt: TGTGCCAGCCGGGGGGTCCTGGGCACAGATACGCAGTATTTT; cdr3_aa: CASRGVLGTDTQYF
cdr3_length: 17; v_call: TRBV6-7; clone_size: .; d_call: TRBD2; j_call: TRBJ2-1; cdr3_nt: TGTGCCAGCAGTTACCCCAACGGGGGGTACAATTACAATGAGCAGTTCTTC; cdr3_aa: CASSYPNGGYNYNEQFF
cdr3_length: 11; v_call: TRBV20-1; clone_size: .; d_call: .; j_call: TRBJ1-2; cdr3_nt: TGCAGTGCCAGGGCTGATTATGGCTACACCTTC; cdr3_aa: CSARADYGYTF
cdr3_length: 15; v_call: TRBV4-3; clone_size: once; d_call: .; j_call: TRBJ2-1; cdr3_nt: TGCGCCAGCAGCCAAGGCGGGGCCTCCTACAATGAGCAGTTCTTC; cdr3_aa: CASSQGGASYNEQFF
cdr3_length: 15; v_call: TRBV4-1; clone_size: .; d_call: TRBD2; j_call: TRBJ2-3; cdr3_nt: TGCGCCAGCAGCCACCTAGCGGGGGGCAAGGATACGCAGTATTTT; cdr3_aa: CASSHLAGGKDTQYF
cdr3_length: 13; v_call: TRBV27; clone_size: few; d_call: TRBD1; j_call: TRBJ1-2; cdr3_nt: TGTGCCAGCGGGATGGACAGGGGCTATGGCTACACCTTC; cdr3_aa: CASGMDRGYGYTF
cdr3_length: 21; v_call: TRBV5-1; clone_size: few; d_call: .; j_call: TRBJ1-4; cdr3_nt: TGCGCCACCTTCACCGGGCAGGGGAAGATTTTGGGGCGGGGGGGTAATGAAAAACTGTTTTTT; cdr3_aa: CATFTGQGKILGRGGNEKLFF
cdr3_length: 13; v_call: TRBV6-1; clone_size: once; d_call: .; j_call: TRBJ1-1; cdr3_nt: TGTGCCAGCAGGGGGGAGGTAGGCACTGAAGCTTTCTTT; cdr3_aa: CASRGEVGTEAFF
cdr3_length: 16; v_call: TRBV7-9; clone_size: once; d_call: TRBD2; j_call: TRBJ2-1; cdr3_nt: TGTGCCAGCAGCTTTATCTACCAGCGGGGGGGGAATGAGCAGTTCTTC; cdr3_aa: CASSFIYQRGGNEQFF
cdr3_length: 14; v_call: TRBV28; clone_size: .; d_call: TRBD1; j_call: TRBJ2-3; cdr3_nt: TGTGCCAGCAGACCGGGACAGGCGACAGATACGCAGTATTTT; cdr3_aa: CASRPGQATDTQYF
cdr3_length: 12; v_call: TRBV19; clone_size: .; d_call: .; j_call: TRBJ1-6; cdr3_nt: TGTGCCAGTAGTATCCCAAATTCACCCCTCCACTTT; cdr3_aa: CASSIPNSPLHF
cdr3_length: 13; v_call: TRBV7-3; clone_size: .; d_call: .; j_call: TRBJ2-3; cdr3_nt: TGTGCCAGCAGCGGGGAGAGCACAGATACGCAGTATTTT; cdr3_aa: CASSGESTDTQYF
cdr3_length: 11; v_call: TRBV5-1; clone_size: few; d_call: .; j_call: TRBJ1-2; cdr3_nt: TGCGCCAGCAGCTCGGACTTTGGCTACACCTTC; cdr3_aa: CASSSDFGYTF
cdr3_length: 16; v_call: TRBV7-3; clone_size: .; d_call: TRBD2; j_call: TRBJ2-1; cdr3_nt: TGTGCCAGCAGCCCGTGGACTAGCGGGACGAATAATGAGCAGTTCTTC; cdr3_aa: CASSPWTSGTNNEQFF
cdr3_length: 13; v_call: TRBV7-9; clone_size: .; d_call: TRBD1; j_call: TRBJ1-1; cdr3_nt: TGTGCCAGCAGCCCACAGGGGGGCACTGAAGCTTTCTTT; cdr3_aa: CASSPQGGTEAFF
cdr3_length: 16; v_call: TRBV6-4; clone_size: .; d_call: TRBD2; j_call: TRBJ2-2; cdr3_nt: TGTGCCAGCAGTAAGACTAGCGGGGGAGGAACCGGGGAGCTGTTTTTT; cdr3_aa: CASSKTSGGGTGELFF
cdr3_length: 15; v_call: TRBV7-2; clone_size: .; d_call: TRBD2; j_call: TRBJ2-1; cdr3_nt: TGTGCCAGCAGTTCTAGCGGAAACCTCTACAATGAGCAGTTCTTC; cdr3_aa: CASSSSGNLYNEQFF
cdr3_length: 16; v_call: TRBV7-9; clone_size: .; d_call: TRBD2; j_call: TRBJ2-1; cdr3_nt: TGTGCCAGCAGTTACCCGGGACTAGCGGGAGGTAATGAGCAGTTCTTC; cdr3_aa: CASSYPGLAGGNEQFF
cdr3_length: 11; v_call: TRBV11-2; clone_size: .; d_call: .; j_call: TRBJ1-1; cdr3_nt: TGTGCCAGCAGGGGGACACCTGAAGCTTTCTTT; cdr3_aa: CASRGTPEAFF
cdr3_length: 16; v_call: TRBV13; clone_size: .; d_call: .; j_call: TRBJ1-2; cdr3_nt: TGTGCCAGCAGCTTAGGGGGGTCCCCAGGGTACTATGGCTACACCTTC; cdr3_aa: CASSLGGSPGYYGYTF
cdr3_length: 15; v_call: TRBV6-1; clone_size: .; d_call: .; j_call: TRBJ1-1; cdr3_nt: TGTGCCAGCCCCGAGTCGATGGGCCCCAGCACTGAAGCTTTCTTT; cdr3_aa: CASPESMGPSTEAFF
cdr3_length: 14; v_call: TRBV9; clone_size: .; d_call: .; j_call: TRBJ1-3; cdr3_nt: TGTGCCAGCAGCCCTGGGAGTTCTGGAAACACCATATATTTT; cdr3_aa: CASSPGSSGNTIYF
cdr3_length: 15; v_call: TRBV6-6; clone_size: .; d_call: .; j_call: TRBJ2-5; cdr3_nt: TGTGCCAGCAGTTACTCAGGAGGGGGCGGAGAGACCCAGTACTTC; cdr3_aa: CASSYSGGGGETQYF
cdr3_length: 15; v_call: TRBV6-6; clone_size: .; d_call: TRBD2; j_call: TRBJ2-7; cdr3_nt: TGTGCCAGCAGTTATACCACGGGACTACCCTACGAGCAGTACTTC; cdr3_aa: CASSYTTGLPYEQYF
cdr3_length: 16; v_call: TRBV5-5; clone_size: .; d_call: .; j_call: TRBJ1-4; cdr3_nt: TGTGCCAGCAGTTCGGACGTAAACCAGGGCGAGGAAAAACTGTTTTTT; cdr3_aa: CASSSDVNQGEEKLFF
cdr3_length: 15; v_call: TRBV28; clone_size: .; d_call: TRBD1; j_call: TRBJ1-1; cdr3_nt: TGTGCCAGCAGTTCCGGACAGGGGCGCTACACTGAAGCTTTCTTT; cdr3_aa: CASSSGQGRYTEAFF
cdr3_length: 14; v_call: TRBV30; clone_size: .; d_call: .; j_call: TRBJ1-1; cdr3_nt: TGTGCCTGGCAAATTGGGGCAGGTCGGGCTGGGGCTTTCTTT; cdr3_aa: CAWQIGAGRAGAFF
cdr3_length: 13; v_call: TRBV5-8; clone_size: .; d_call: .; j_call: TRBJ2-7; cdr3_nt: TGTGCCAGCAGCTTGGCAGTGACCTACGAGCAGTACTTC; cdr3_aa: CASSLAVTYEQYF
cdr3_length: 16; v_call: TRBV4-2; clone_size: .; d_call: TRBD2; j_call: TRBJ2-1; cdr3_nt: TGTGCCAGCAGCCAAGATCTAGCGGGGGTTTACAATGAGCAGTTCTTC; cdr3_aa: CASSQDLAGVYNEQFF
cdr3_length: 15; v_call: TRBV27; clone_size: .; d_call: .; j_call: TRBJ1-1; cdr3_nt: TGTGCCAGCAGTTTATCTCGACAGGCGAACACTGAAGCTTTCTTT; cdr3_aa: CASSLSRQANTEAFF
cdr3_length: 15; v_call: TRBV2; clone_size: .; d_call: .; j_call: TRBJ1-5; cdr3_nt: TGTGCCAGCAGACACAGGGAAGAGAGCAATCAGCCCCAGCATTTT; cdr3_aa: CASRHREESNQPQHF
cdr3_length: 14; v_call: TRBV5-8; clone_size: .; d_call: .; j_call: TRBJ1-1; cdr3_nt: TGCGCCAGCAGCGAGTTTCTGGGCCCCACTGAAGCTTTCTTT; cdr3_aa: CASSEFLGPTEAFF
cdr3_length: 13; v_call: TRBV7-3; clone_size: .; d_call: .; j_call: TRBJ2-1; cdr3_nt: TGTGCCAGCAGCTTAGGAGGGAGTAATGAGCAGTTCTTC; cdr3_aa: CASSLGGSNEQFF
cdr3_length: 16; v_call: TRBV5-4; clone_size: .; d_call: TRBD1; j_call: TRBJ2-2; cdr3_nt: TGTGCCAGCAGCTTCCCTTGGACAGGGGACACCGGGGAGCTGTTTTTT; cdr3_aa: CASSFPWTGDTGELFF
cdr3_length: 14; v_call: TRBV25-1; clone_size: .; d_call: .; j_call: TRBJ1-6; cdr3_nt: TGTGCCACGTCGGAGGGATCATTGGATTCACCCCTCCACTTT; cdr3_aa: CATSEGSLDSPLHF
cdr3_length: 13; v_call: TRBV27; clone_size: .; d_call: .; j_call: TRBJ2-3; cdr3_nt: TGTGCCAGCATGCCGGGGGGCATAGATACGCAGTATTTT; cdr3_aa: CASMPGGIDTQYF
cdr3_length: 16; v_call: TRBV19; clone_size: .; d_call: TRBD1; j_call: TRBJ2-5; cdr3_nt: TGTGCCAGTAGTATAGGACAGGGGTCTTACCAAGAGACCCAGTACTTC; cdr3_aa: CASSIGQGSYQETQYF
cdr3_length: 13; v_call: TRBV5-1; clone_size: .; d_call: .; j_call: TRBJ1-1; cdr3_nt: TGCGCCAGCAGCTTTATTTTCGGGGGTGAAGCTTTCTTT; cdr3_aa: CASSFIFGGEAFF
cdr3_length: 14; v_call: TRBV2; clone_size: .; d_call: TRBD1; j_call: TRBJ2-2; cdr3_nt: TGTGCCAGCACTTGGACAGGGGGGTCCGGGGAGCTGTTTTTT; cdr3_aa: CASTWTGGSGELFF
cdr3_length: 17; v_call: TRBV21-1; clone_size: .; d_call: .; j_call: TRBJ2-7; cdr3_nt: TGTGCCAGCAGCAGACTAGCGGGGGGGCCACGCTCCTACGAGCAGTACTTC; cdr3_aa: CASSRLAGGPRSYEQYF
cdr3_length: 15; v_call: TRBV10-3; clone_size: .; d_call: .; j_call: TRBJ1-2; cdr3_nt: TGTGCCATCAGTGAGTCCTTATGGGGCCGCTATGGCTACACCTTC; cdr3_aa: CAISESLWGRYGYTF
cdr3_length: 12; v_call: TRBV7-2; clone_size: .; d_call: TRBD1; j_call: TRBJ1-1; cdr3_nt: TGTGCCAGCAGCTGGGCGGGACAGGAAGCTTTCTTT; cdr3_aa: CASSWAGQEAFF
cdr3_length: 15; v_call: TRBV15; clone_size: .; d_call: TRBD1; j_call: TRBJ2-1; cdr3_nt: TGTGCCACCAGCCACCCGGACAGGGGCTACAATGAGCAGTTCTTC; cdr3_aa: CATSHPDRGYNEQFF
cdr3_length: 12; v_call: TRBV9; clone_size: .; d_call: .; j_call: TRBJ2-7; cdr3_nt: TGTGCCAGCGCTGCGGGGGCGGGGGAGCAGTACTTC; cdr3_aa: CASAAGAGEQYF
cdr3_length: 13; v_call: TRBV4-3; clone_size: few; d_call: .; j_call: TRBJ1-1; cdr3_nt: TGCGCCAGCAGCCAAGATACAGGTACTGAAGCTTTCTTT; cdr3_aa: CASSQDTGTEAFF
cdr3_length: 20; v_call: TRBV7-2; clone_size: .; d_call: TRBD2; j_call: TRBJ2-3; cdr3_nt: TGTGCCAGCAGCTTAGCAGTAGGCGGGGGGGTAACAACTAGCACAGATACGCAGTATTTT; cdr3_aa: CASSLAVGGGVTTSTDTQYF